A single sample is the source of the 23 T cell receptor beta chains below, sequenced in a study of CD8+CD57+ T cells in acquired aplastic anemia. Genomic DNA, the template, was used for profiling of the TCR beta VDJ and CDR3. A single record per CDR3 protein comes from TCRdb applying MiXCR to the reads. Altogether around 290,000 distinct CDR3 sequences are present, approximately 58% being singletons, with the ten largest covering 1.3%. The patients chosen for sequencing had shown expansion of CD8+CD57+ cells (detected by flow cytometry). Material for sequencing was sorted CD4+, CD8+, or CD8+CD57+ T cells (not recorded which) from PBMCs. The source is a human donor with aplastic anemia.

This clonotype came up a few times. CDR3 amino acids: CASMAGAYSYEQYF. For the CDR3, the DNA is TGTGCCAGCATGGCGGGGGCCTACTCCTACGAGCAGTACTTC. The chain links TRBV2 to TRBJ2-7; a weak D match, TRBD2 (7 bases). V gave up 7 bases and J gave up 0 bases, with 13 bases separating them. CDR1 and CDR2 (germline): SNHLY, FYNNEI. CDR3 length: 14 amino acids.

The V call is TRBV5-1, the J call TRBJ2-1; D is perhaps TRBD1 or TRBD2 (6 bases each). The length of the CDR3 is 12 residues. Germline V gives CDR1 SGHRS, CDR2 YFSETQ. The V end was cut by 0 bases, the J end by 12 bases, with 10 bases between. CDR3 amino acids: CASSLVGGLQFF. The CDR3 nucleotides are TGCGCCAGCAGCTTGGTTGGGGGGCTGCAGTTCTTC. The full variable domain, with the rest looked up from reference TRBV5-1 and TRBJ2-1, is KAGVTQTPRYLIKTRGQQVTLSCSPISGHRSVSWYQQTPGQGLQFLFEYFSETQRNKGNFPGRFSGRQFSNSRSEMNVSTLELGDSALYLCASSLVGGLQFFGPGTRLTVL.

The J gene is TRBJ2-3, the V gene TRBV5-1; 8 bases are a match to TRBD2. V shed 5 bases and J 1 base; nucleotides not matched to a gene: 9. CDR1 is SGHRS and CDR2 is YFSETQ in the germline V gene. The CDR3 consists of 16 residues. The CDR3 loop is CASSGITGGGTDTQYF. CDR3 bases: TGCGCCAGCAGTGGTATAACGGGGGGGGGCACAGATACGCAGTATTTT.

The gene calls are TRBV20-1 and TRBJ2-3; 9 bases map to TRBD1. Germline V gene data show CDR1 as DFQATT and CDR2 as SNEGSKA (reference sequence). Trimming took 6 bases from V and 1 from J; bases not matched to a gene: 8. CDR3 length equals 15 residues. The CDR3 DNA reads as TGCAGTGCGCCGCCGGACAGGGGCGGCACAGATACGCAGTATTTT. Translated: CSAPPDRGGTDTQYF.

This clonotype came up once. This chain connects TRBV7-2 to TRBJ2-3; D is uncertain. There are 14 residues in the CDR3. V was cut by 3 bases and J by 4 bases, with 11 bases left in between. Germline V lookup: CDR1 SGHTA, CDR2 FQGNSA. The CDR3 protein is CASSFSLYSDTQYF. CDR3 nucleotides: TGTGCCAGCAGCTTCTCCCTGTATTCAGATACGCAGTATTTT.

This clonotype was seen a few times. The chain links TRBV24-1 to TRBJ2-7; a weak D match, TRBD2 (5 bases). CDR3 length: 13 amino acids. The V and J ends lost 10 bases and 3 bases respectively, with 15 bases between them. Germline V gene data show CDR1 as KGHDR and CDR2 as SFDVKD. The CDR3 sequence: CATARGLGYEQYF. The CDR3 DNA reads as TGTGCCACTGCCCGCGGGTTAGGCTACGAGCAGTACTTC.

The chain joins TRBV15 to TRBJ2-1; 10 bases match TRBD2. CDR1 and CDR2 (germline): LNHNV, YYDKDF (reference sequence). There are 13 residues in the CDR3. Germline trimming cut 6 bases from V and 9 bases from J; bases unmatched to any gene: 5. In DNA form, the CDR3 reads TGTGCCACCAGTTTCAGCGGGGGGGTTGAGCAGTTCTTC. Its protein is CATSFSGGVEQFF.

The chain carries TRBV9 and TRBJ2-7; TRBD2 might be the D (6 bases). Trimming took 0 bases from V and 0 from J, leaving 10 bases between them. There are 15 residues in the CDR3. Germline CDR1 is SGDLS and CDR2 is YYNGEE. CDR3 amino acids: CASSVGAGNSYEQYF. The CDR3 nucleotides are TGTGCCAGCAGCGTAGGGGCGGGAAACTCCTACGAGCAGTACTTC. Variable domain in full (rest from reference TRBV9 and TRBJ2-7): DSGVTQTPKHLITATGQRVTLRCSPRSGDLSVYWYQQSLDQGLQFLIQYYNGEERAKGNILERFSAQQFPDLHSELNLSSLELGDSALYFCASSVGAGNSYEQYFGPGTRLTVT.

This clonotype was seen repeatedly, ten times or more. This chain links TRBV20-1 with TRBJ2-3; D might be TRBD2 (6 bases). This CDR3 spans 15 amino acids. The germline V gene encodes CDR1 DFQATT and CDR2 SNEGSKA (reference sequence). Trimming stripped 5 bases from V and 2 bases from J, with 17 bases between. The CDR3 here is CSAWDPSEYTDTQYF. The CDR3 nucleotides are TGCAGTGCTTGGGACCCTAGCGAGTACACAGATACGCAGTATTTT.

This clonotype was recorded once. The gene calls are TRBV15 and TRBJ1-5; D might be TRBD1 (5 bases). The germline gives CDR1 LNHNV, CDR2 YYDKDF (reference sequence). V dropped 4 bases and J dropped 6 bases, with 13 bases sitting between them. The CDR3 contains 14 residues. The CDR3 loop reads CATSISGVVQPQHF. The CDR3 DNA is TGTGCCACCAGCATCTCGGGGGTGGTTCAGCCCCAGCATTTT.

The table lists this clonotype with a few counts. The rearrangement joins TRBV6-1 to TRBJ1-1; 9 bases align to TRBD1. The CDR3 loop spans 13 amino acids. After removal of 5 bases from V and 4 bases from J, the junction contained 2 bases not matched to a gene. The germline gives CDR1 MNHNS, CDR2 SASEGT. Here the CDR3 DNA reads TGTGCCAGCAGTAAGACAGGGGGCACTGAAGCTTTCTTT. As protein: CASSKTGGTEAFF.

The gene calls are TRBV9 and TRBJ2-5; possibly TRBD1 or TRBD2 for D (6 bases each). Trimming pared 4 bases from V and 2 bases from J, leaving 18 bases between. CDR3 length: 16 amino acids. The germline gives CDR1 SGDLS, CDR2 YYNGEE. CDR3 residues: CASSSFGGVGQETQYF. CDR3 bases: TGTGCCAGCAGCTCCTTCGGGGGCGTCGGTCAAGAGACCCAGTACTTC.

This clonotype was seen at least ten times. J is TRBJ2-3 and V is TRBV4-1; D is undetermined. The CDR3 extends over 16 amino acids. Germline V gives CDR1 MGHRA, CDR2 YSYEKL. V lost 0 bases and J 4 bases, leaving 14 bases between the germline ends. The chain's CDR3 is CASSQEAAPRADTQYF. In DNA, the CDR3 is TGCGCCAGCAGCCAAGAGGCAGCCCCAAGGGCAGATACGCAGTATTTT.

The chain is built from TRBV7-9 and TRBJ1-1, with D possibly matching TRBD1 (6 bases). Germline assignment: CDR1 SEHNR and CDR2 FQNEAQ (reference sequence). The V end lost 2 bases, the J end lost 0 bases, and 31 bases lay between the germline ends. CDR3 size: 22 residues. Written as DNA, the CDR3 is TGTGCCAGCAGCTTATGGTGGCAGGGGTCGCCACAGTTGAAAGTGATGAACACTGAAGCTTTCTTT. This encodes CASSLWWQGSPQLKVMNTEAFF.

The chain employs TRBV20-1 and TRBJ2-5, with 9 bases lining up with TRBD2. Germline lookup yields CDR1 DFQATT and CDR2 SNEGSKA (reference sequence). Trimming at V came to 3 bases and at J to 5 bases, leaving 16 bases not matched to a gene. The CDR3 spans 17 residues. The CDR3 region is CSASSYALAGFRETQYF. For the CDR3, the DNA is TGCAGTGCTAGCTCCTACGCCCTAGCGGGGTTCAGGGAGACCCAGTACTTC.

The rearrangement uses TRBV2 and TRBJ2-5, with TRBD2 matching over 12 bases. In germline, CDR1 is SNHLY, CDR2 FYNNEI. V was clipped by 6 bases and J by 2 bases; unmatched bases: 4. The CDR3 has 15 amino acids. For the CDR3, the DNA is TGTGCCAGCAGACGACTAGCGGGGGCACAAGAGACCCAGTACTTC. This codes for CASRRLAGAQETQYF.

The chain couples TRBV5-1 to TRBJ2-3; 8 nucleotides line up with TRBD1. In germline, CDR1 is SGHRS, CDR2 YFSETQ. CDR3 length: 17 residues. J gave up 2 bases and V 3 bases, and 11 bases lay outside the gene matches. The chain's CDR3 is CASSSGQGIINTDTQYF. DNA of the CDR3: TGCGCCAGCAGCTCCGGACAGGGCATAATTAACACAGATACGCAGTATTTT.

This clonotype appeared a single time. The rearrangement uses TRBV11-2 and TRBJ2-3, with D possibly being TRBD2 (6 bases). CDR1 and CDR2 from the germline V gene are SGHAT and FQNNGV. The CDR3 contains 17 residues. V was clipped by 6 bases and J by 1 base, with 20 bases between them. CDR3 coding DNA: TGTGCCAGCAGGCCGATTGGGGTAAGGGAGGGCACAGATACGCAGTATTTT. Protein sequence: CASRPIGVREGTDTQYF.

The chain combines TRBV19 with TRBJ1-1; possible D gene TRBD1, 5 bases. Germline lookup yields CDR1 LNHDA and CDR2 SQIVND (reference sequence). The CDR3 length is 17 residues. Trimming took off 5 bases at V and 1 base at J, with 20 bases between the two ends. In nucleotides, the CDR3 is TGTGCCAGTAGTGCATCGACAGATCCCCGCTCGAACACTGAAGCTTTCTTT. As protein: CASSASTDPRSNTEAFF.

The CDR3 nucleotides read TGCAGTGCTAGTAACGGACACGCCAGCTCCTACGAGCAGTACTTC. Residues: CSASNGHASSYEQYF. The rearrangement links TRBV20-1 to TRBJ2-7; D is perhaps TRBD1 (5 bases). V was pared by 3 bases and J by 0 bases, with 15 bases between. The CDR3 spans 15 residues. CDR1 is DFQATT, CDR2 SNEGSKA, per germline (reference sequence).

The chain links TRBV2 to TRBJ1-5; the match to TRBD1 covers 7 bases. Germline assignment: CDR1 SNHLY and CDR2 FYNNEI. The CDR3 contains 14 residues. After removal of 6 bases from V and 7 bases from J, the junction contained 9 bases not matched to a gene. The CDR3 nucleotides are TGTGCCAGCAGCGTACAGGGGTTGGGGCAGCCCCAGCATTTT. Its translation: CASSVQGLGQPQHF.

In its sample, this clonotype was seen many times. The gene calls are TRBV7-9 and TRBJ1-6; D unclear. With 5 bases removed from V and 9 bases from J, the gap between germline ends came to 14 bases. Per germline, CDR1 SEHNR and CDR2 FQNEAQ (reference sequence). The CDR3 has 14 residues. CDR3 nucleotide sequence: TGTGCCAGCAGCCTAACCGGGTTTGGTTCACCCCTCCACTTT. Amino acids: CASSLTGFGSPLHF.

The rearrangement uses TRBV5-1 and TRBJ2-7, with TRBD1 identical over 8 bases. After removal of 4 bases from V and 7 bases from J, the junction contained 7 bases not matched to a gene. Germline V gene lookup returns CDR1 SGHRS and CDR2 YFSETQ. The CDR3 spans 13 residues. For the CDR3, the DNA is TGCGCCAGCAGCCTGGACAGGGACGGTGAGCAGTACTTC. Protein: CASSLDRDGEQYF.